At least ten counts were recorded for the clone carrying this T cell receptor beta chain. Its antigen is currently unknown. TCRdb called the 5' RACE reads again in MiXCR, with one record for every CDR3 protein. Altogether some 320,000 distinct CDR3 sequences are present, around 4.5% being singletons, with the ten largest covering approximately 19%. V was clipped by 0 bases and J by 4 bases; unmatched bases: 7. The CDR3 sequence is 17 residues long. From germline, CDR1 is SGDLS and CDR2 YYNGEE. The source of the sample is a study of T cells after yellow fever vaccination. Study results and limitations: The secondary response was weaker but peaked faster, day 5 versus 15.

Sequenced here: PBMCs, sampled 15 days after the yellow fever booster vaccination. This TCR was sampled from a man aged 18 to 35 who received the YFV17D yellow fever vaccine. V is TRBV9 and J is TRBJ2-1; 10 positions match TRBD2. The CDR3 DNA is TGTGCCAGCAGCGTAGGGTTTGGAGCGGGGGGGTACAATGAGCAGTTCTTC. It encodes CASSVGFGAGGYNEQFF.